This TCR beta chain is from a study of long-term antiretroviral therapy in people with HIV. From germline, CDR1 is MNHNY and CDR2 SVGAGI (reference sequence). The CDR3 runs to 12 residues. As regards this clone: Its antigen is undetermined. The junction departs from germline at one end; a sequencing error may be responsible.

General study results and limits: The clones with expansion before ART were dominant in the repertoire at all time points. The study found that diversity rose after ART but stayed below transplant donor controls. Compared with controls, HIV repertoires showed narrower CDR3 length ranges.

Version v3.0 of the immunoSEQ assay was performed at survey level. Some clones are missing from TCRdb's copy, which holds only in-frame ones; the method was immunoSEQ multiplex PCR. The data contain tens of thousands of clones, over 75% of them seen just once; the ten biggest clones take up less than 5.5%. The V gene is TRBV6-6, the J gene TRBJ2-1; D is uncertain. This clonotype was sampled from a man between 18 and 35 years old with HIV. Sample: unsorted PBMCs, taken approximately 3.3 years after starting antiretroviral therapy. The DNA of the CDR3 is TGTGCCAGCAGTGACTCCGCCAATGAGCAGTTCTTC. This gives the protein CASSDSANEQFF.